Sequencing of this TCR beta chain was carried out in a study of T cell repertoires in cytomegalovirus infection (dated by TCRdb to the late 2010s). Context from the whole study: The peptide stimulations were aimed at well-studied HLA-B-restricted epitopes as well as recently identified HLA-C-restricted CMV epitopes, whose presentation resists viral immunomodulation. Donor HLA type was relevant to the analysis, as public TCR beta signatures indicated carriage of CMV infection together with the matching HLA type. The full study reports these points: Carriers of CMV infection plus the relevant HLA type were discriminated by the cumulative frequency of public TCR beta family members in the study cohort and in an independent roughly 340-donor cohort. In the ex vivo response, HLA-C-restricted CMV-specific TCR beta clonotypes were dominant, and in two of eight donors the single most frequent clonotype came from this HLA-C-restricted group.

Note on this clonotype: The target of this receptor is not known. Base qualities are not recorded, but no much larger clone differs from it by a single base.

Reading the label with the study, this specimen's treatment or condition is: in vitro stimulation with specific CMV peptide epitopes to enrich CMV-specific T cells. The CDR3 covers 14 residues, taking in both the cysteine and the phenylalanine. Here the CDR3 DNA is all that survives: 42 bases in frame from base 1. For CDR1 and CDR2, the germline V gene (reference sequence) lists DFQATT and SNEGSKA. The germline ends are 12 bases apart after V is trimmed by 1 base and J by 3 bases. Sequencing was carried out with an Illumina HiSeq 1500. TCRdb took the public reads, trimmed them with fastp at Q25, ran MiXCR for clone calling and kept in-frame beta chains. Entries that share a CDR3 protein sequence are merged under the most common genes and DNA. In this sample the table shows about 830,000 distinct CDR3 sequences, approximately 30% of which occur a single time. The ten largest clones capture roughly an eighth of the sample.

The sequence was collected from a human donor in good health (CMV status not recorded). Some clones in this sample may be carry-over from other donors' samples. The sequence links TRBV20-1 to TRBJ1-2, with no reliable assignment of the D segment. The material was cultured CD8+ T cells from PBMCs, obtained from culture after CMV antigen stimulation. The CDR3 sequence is CSARVGREDYGYTF. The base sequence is TGCAGTGCTAGAGTGGGGAGGGAGGACTATGGCTACACCTTC.